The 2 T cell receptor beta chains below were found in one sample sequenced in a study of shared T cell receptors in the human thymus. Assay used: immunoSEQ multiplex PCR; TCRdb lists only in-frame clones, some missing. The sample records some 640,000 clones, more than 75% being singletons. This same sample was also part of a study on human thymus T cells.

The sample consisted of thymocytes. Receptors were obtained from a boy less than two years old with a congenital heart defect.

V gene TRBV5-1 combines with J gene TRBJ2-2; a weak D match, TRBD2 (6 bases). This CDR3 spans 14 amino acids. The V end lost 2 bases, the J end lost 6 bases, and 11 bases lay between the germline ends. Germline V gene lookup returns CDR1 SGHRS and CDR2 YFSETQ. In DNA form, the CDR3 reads TGCGCCAGCAGCTTTTGGGGGGAGCCCGGGGAGCTGTTTTTT. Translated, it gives CASSFWGEPGELFF.

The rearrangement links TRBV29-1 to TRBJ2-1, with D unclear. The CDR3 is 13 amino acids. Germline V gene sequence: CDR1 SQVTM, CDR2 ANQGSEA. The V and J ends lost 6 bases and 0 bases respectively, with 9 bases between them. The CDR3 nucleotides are TGCAGCGTACGTGTGAGCTCCTACAATGAGCAGTTCTTC. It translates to CSVRVSSYNEQFF.